This note documents a single T cell receptor (beta chain) sequence. Its antigen specificity is not known. Base qualities are not provided; no much larger clone lies one nucleotide away. This entry belongs to a study of blood T cells in healthy people across ages (dated by TCRdb to the mid-2010s). About the study as a whole: In model experiments, template switching captured about one uniquely barcoded TCR beta cDNA molecule for every two T cells. To track age-related changes in TCR beta repertoire diversity, the study relied on deep sequencing normalized with unique cDNA molecular identifiers. Four age groups were formed from the donors: young (average roughly 15 years), middle-aged (approximately 39), aged (more than 55) and long-lived (about 75). Donors of different ages were randomly distributed across sequencing lanes to avoid experimental bias. The study analyzed two additional independent replicas of 1 million unique cDNA reads from the same blood draw for two donors, one aged 18 to 30 and one aged 80 or older. What the work shows at the level of the full study, not this receptor alone: The percentage of naive T cells measured by flow cytometry correlated strongly with observed TCR beta diversity. Compared with the aged group, the long-lived group had more naive CD4+ T cells, fewer expanded clones and increased TCR diversity, a pattern suggesting age selection. Estimates of total diversity from one million sequenced T cells were regarded as lower bounds and underestimates. As age increased, observed TCR beta diversity per million T cells dropped in a roughly linear way, and a significant reduction was already evident by age 40. The CMV infection status of donors was not known, potentially confounding age-related changes in expanded clonotypes. Since profiling was done on bulk unsorted PBMCs, naive and antigen-experienced compartments could not be conclusively compared.

The germline V gene (reference sequence) sets CDR1 to DFQATT and CDR2 to SNEGSKA. The CDR3, from cysteine to phenylalanine, totals 15 residues. Just the 45-base CDR3 DNA is kept, in frame starting at base 1. Trimmed from V: 2 bases; trimmed from J: 5 bases; junction bases lacking a gene match: 11. The receptor library was made with 5' RACE. Sequencing was performed on an Illumina HiSeq 2500. The second PCR ran for roughly 6 to 11 cycles and used a J-beta primer mix along with a sample-barcoded 5' primer. Each TCR beta cDNA molecule received a unique molecular identifier from a template-switch 5' adaptor carrying 12 random nucleotides. At least 2.5 million CDR3-containing paired-end reads were obtained from each sample. First-strand cDNA was synthesized from all RNA with the Mint cDNA synthesis kit, primed by a TRBC-specific oligonucleotide. After uracil-DNA glycosylase treatment, a first 18-cycle PCR used universal primers M1SS and BC2_uni_R on all cDNA. As for the authors' bioinformatics: For normalization, 1 million high-quality reads, each with a distinct molecular identifier, were randomly selected from each sample. Instead of being binned into consensus sequences, reads that shared molecular identifiers were thrown out. MiTCR, with a Q25 quality threshold and the strictest error-elimination algorithm, was used for CDR3 identification, clonotype clustering and error correction. A nonparametric unseen species model with Euler transformation was used to estimate a lower bound on total TCR beta diversity. TCRdb trimmed public reads at Q25 via fastp, called clones via MiXCR and kept in-frame beta chains. Rows merge per CDR3 protein into single entries with the most common DNA and genes. TCRdb, rather than the study authors, made the V and J calls. This sample lists roughly 410,000 distinct CDR3 sequences; 52% were detected once. In total, the top ten clones hold 45% to 60% of the sample.

Systemically healthy Caucasian individuals from Russia, some 38 in total and aged roughly 6 to 100 years, were included as donors. Around 10 milliliters of peripheral blood were collected from each donor into EDTA-treated Vacutainer tubes. PBMCs were isolated by Ficoll-Paque density-gradient centrifugation, with at least 7 million obtained per sample. Trizol reagent was used to extract total RNA from the PBMCs, yielding at least 5.5 micrograms per sample. For every donor, flow cytometry on a PBMC aliquot measured the percentage of naive CD45RAhigh/CD27high T cells. The rearranged chain carries TRBV20-1 and TRBJ2-5, and 7 junctional nucleotides match TRBD2. Specimen: blood. The TCR sequence derives from a man aged 55-75 years in good health. The CDR3 protein sequence reads: CSARTIVEGGETQYF. The nucleotide sequence reads TGCAGTGCTAGAACGATAGTAGAGGGAGGGGAGACCCAGTACTTC.